This TCR beta chain was profiled in a study of cytomegalovirus exposure and HLA in healthy donors. The study, taken as a whole, reports: The classifier was said to identify cytomegalovirus status with high specificity and sensitivity. Trimming of TCR beta V- and J-genes showed a link, identified in a later analysis, to a missense DCLRE1C variant.

This clone showed up just a few times. The target antigen is unknown. PCR used 60 Vbeta primers and 13 Jbeta primers. The repertoire was sequenced with immunoSEQ multiplex PCR; TCRdb's copy has only in-frame clones and lacks some. Among about 100,000 clones listed, 60% to 80% were seen once. CDR3 length: 16 residues. Trimming at V came to 0 bases and at J to 0 bases, leaving 1 base not matched to a gene. The germline V gene encodes CDR1 LGHNA and CDR2 YNFKEQ. This sequence was found in a man aged 50 or older in good health and CMV-seropositive. This chain connects TRBV4-2 to TRBJ2-1, with 8 bases fitting TRBD2. The sequenced sample was PBMCs. Written as DNA, the CDR3 is TGTGCCAGCAGCCAAGATGGGACTAGCTCCTACAATGAGCAGTTCTTC. It translates to CASSQDGTSSYNEQFF.